The sequence of this TCR beta chain was determined in a study of blood T cell repertoires in COVID-19. About the study: Samples came from the United States, Italy and Spain, spanning acute and convalescent COVID-19. The analysed material was cDNA or gDNA that came from T cells, B-cell-depleted T cells, or PBMCs.

In the authors' methods: Using reference gene primer amplification, nucleated cell counts were estimated. Libraries were prepared by immunoSEQ multiplex PCR; TCRdb keeps only in-frame clonotypes and omits some of them. Clonal size and the V and J genes are those of that table, whereas D and trimming came from the DNA. The data show around 60,000 clones, over 70% seen once. Trimming stripped 1 base from V and 14 bases from J, with 15 bases between. Germline CDR1 and CDR2: MNHNS and SASEGT. The CDR3 length is 14 residues. The sequenced material came from peripheral blood. The receptor was derived from a human donor in a cohort sampled during active COVID-19. The J gene is TRBJ1-6, the V gene TRBV6-1, with a tentative D call TRBD1 (6 bases). CDR3 amino acids: CASSEGRRGLTLHF. The CDR3 coding sequence is TGTGCCAGCAGTGAAGGTCGCAGGGGTTTAACCCTCCACTTT.